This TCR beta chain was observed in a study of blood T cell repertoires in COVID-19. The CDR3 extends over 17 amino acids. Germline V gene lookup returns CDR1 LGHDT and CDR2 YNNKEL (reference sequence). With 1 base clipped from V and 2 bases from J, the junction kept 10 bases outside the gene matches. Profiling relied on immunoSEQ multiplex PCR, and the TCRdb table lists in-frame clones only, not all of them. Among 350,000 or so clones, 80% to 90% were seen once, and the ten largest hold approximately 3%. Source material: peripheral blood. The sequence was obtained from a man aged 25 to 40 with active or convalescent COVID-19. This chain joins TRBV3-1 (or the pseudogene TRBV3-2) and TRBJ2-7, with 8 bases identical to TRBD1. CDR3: CASSQVVRTGRTYEQYF. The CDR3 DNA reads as TGTGCCAGCAGCCAAGTGGTCCGGACAGGGAGGACCTACGAGCAGTACTTC.